This TCR beta chain was retrieved from a study of neurological immune-mediated disorders. V gave up 3 bases and J gave up 0 bases, with 12 bases separating them. The CDR3 has 15 residues. The germline CDR1 and CDR2 sequences are MNHEY and SMNVEV (reference sequence). Regarding time point: longitudinal time-point 3. 2 million PBMCs stored at -80 C were the source of the unsorted libraries. The table lists this clonotype with many counts. Its specificity is not known. Findings of the study overall: CDR3 amino acid sequences found in expanded clones were never shared across subjects, suggesting private repertoires in all groups.

The cDNA was synthesized by 5'RACE incorporating 10-nucleotide random UMIs. TCRdb re-called the 5' RACE reads with MiXCR, one entry per CDR3 protein. The sample has approximately 48,000 distinct CDR3 sequences, 12% seen once. Material: PBMCs. The sequence was obtained from a male donor with HTLV-1-associated myelopathy (HAM/TSP). V and J are TRBV27 and TRBJ2-7, with D tentatively TRBD2 (5 bases). CDR3 in DNA: TGTGCCAGCAGTTTCCGGACGGGGATCTCCTACGAGCAGTACTTC. Its translation is CASSFRTGISYEQYF.